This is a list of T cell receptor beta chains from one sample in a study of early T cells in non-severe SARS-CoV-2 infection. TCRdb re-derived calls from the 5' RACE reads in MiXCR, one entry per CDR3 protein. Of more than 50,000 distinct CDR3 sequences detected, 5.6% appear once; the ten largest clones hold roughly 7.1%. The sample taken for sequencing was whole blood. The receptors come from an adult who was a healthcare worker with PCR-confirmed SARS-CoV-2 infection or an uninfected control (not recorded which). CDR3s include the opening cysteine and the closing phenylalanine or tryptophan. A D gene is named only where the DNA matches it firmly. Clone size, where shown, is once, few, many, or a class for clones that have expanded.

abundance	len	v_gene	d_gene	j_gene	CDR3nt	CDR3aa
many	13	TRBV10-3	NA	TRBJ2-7	TGTGCCATCAGTGAAGGGACCCAGGGAGAGCAGTACTTC	CAISEGTQGEQYF
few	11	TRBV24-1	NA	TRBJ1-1	TGTGCCACCAGGCGGGGTGAGATGGCTTTCTTT	CATRRGEMAFF
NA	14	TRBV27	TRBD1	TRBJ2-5	TGTGCCAGCAGTTCCGGACAGGGCGGTGTGACCCAGTACTTC	CASSSGQGGVTQYF
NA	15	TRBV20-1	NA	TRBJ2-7	TGCAGTGCTCTCGGTCTCGGGACGGGAGCCTACGAGCAGTACTTC	CSALGLGTGAYEQYF
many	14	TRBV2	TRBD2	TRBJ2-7	TGTGCCAGCACCACCGGGCTAGCGGGAGTCGAGCAGTACTTC	CASTTGLAGVEQYF
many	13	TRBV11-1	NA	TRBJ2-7	TGTGCCAGCAGCTCGGACGGCCCCCAGGAGCAGTACTTC	CASSSDGPQEQYF
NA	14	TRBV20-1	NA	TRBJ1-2	TGCAGTGCTTCAGTCACACTCGCTAACTATGCCTACACCTTC	CSASVTLANYAYTF
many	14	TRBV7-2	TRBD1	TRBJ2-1	TGTGCCAGCAGAGGGACAGCAGTTTACAATGAGCAGTTCTTC	CASRGTAVYNEQFF
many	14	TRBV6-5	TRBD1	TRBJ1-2	TGTGCCAGCAGCCCTCCGGGACAGGTCGGAGGCTACACCTTC	CASSPPGQVGGYTF
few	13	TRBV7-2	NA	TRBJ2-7	TGTGCCAGCAGCTTGGTTAGAGCCTACGAGCAGTACTTC	CASSLVRAYEQYF
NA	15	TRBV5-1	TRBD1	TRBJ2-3	TGCGCCAGCACCCAACAGGGGCGAAGCACAGATACGCAGTATTTT	CASTQQGRSTDTQYF
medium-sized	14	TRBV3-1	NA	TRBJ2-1	TGTGCCAGCAGACCGAGAGGGCCCGGTGTTTCCCGGTTCTTC	CASRPRGPGVSRFF
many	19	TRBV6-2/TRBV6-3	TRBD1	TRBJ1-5	TGTGCCAGCAGTCACAGCACCCTGGACAGGGGGTTCAGCAATCAGCCCCAGCATTTT	CASSHSTLDRGFSNQPQHF
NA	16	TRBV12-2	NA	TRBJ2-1	TGTGCAAGTCGCTTAGCTGGTAGCGGGGGGGCGGTCGGGCAGTTCTTC	CASRLAGSGGAVGQFF
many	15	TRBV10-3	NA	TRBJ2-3	TGTGCCATCAGTGGAGGGGCGCTTTTGCCAGATACGCAGTATTTT	CAISGGALLPDTQYF
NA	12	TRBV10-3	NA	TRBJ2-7	TGTGCCATCAGTGAGACGGACTACGAGCAGTACTTC	CAISETDYEQYF
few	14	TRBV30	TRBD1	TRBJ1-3	TGTGCCTGGAGTGGCGGGACAGGGGTGCACACCATATATTTT	CAWSGGTGVHTIYF
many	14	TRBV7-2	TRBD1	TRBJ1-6	TGTGCCAGCAGCCAGGGACAGGGTTATTCACCCCTCCACTTT	CASSQGQGYSPLHF
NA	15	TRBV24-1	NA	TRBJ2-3	TGTGCCACCAGTGATTTCGGGGGGCGCGGAGATACGCAGTATTTT	CATSDFGGRGDTQYF
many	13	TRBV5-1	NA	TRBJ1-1	TGCGCCAGCAGCTCAACCTTGACTCCTGAAGCTTTCTTT	CASSSTLTPEAFF
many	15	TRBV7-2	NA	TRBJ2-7	TGTGCCAGCAGCTCCCTGGGCGGGACAGAGTACGAGCAGTACTTC	CASSSLGGTEYEQYF
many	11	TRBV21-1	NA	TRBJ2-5	TGTGCCAGCAGCCGTCCACAGACCCAGTACTTC	CASSRPQTQYF
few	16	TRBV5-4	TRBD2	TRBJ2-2	TGTGCCAGCAGCGGACGGACTAGCGGGGGAACCGGGGAGCTGTTTTTT	CASSGRTSGGTGELFF
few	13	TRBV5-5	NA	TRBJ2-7	TGTGCCAGCAGCTCTCTCGGTTACTACGAGCAGTACTTC	CASSSLGYYEQYF
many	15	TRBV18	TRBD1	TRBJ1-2	TGTGCCAGCTCACCGGTGACAGGGCGGGAATATGGCTACACCTTC	CASSPVTGREYGYTF
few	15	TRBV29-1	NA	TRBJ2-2	TGCAGCGTTGAATCCGGGAGCGCGAACACCGGGGAGCTGTTTTTT	CSVESGSANTGELFF
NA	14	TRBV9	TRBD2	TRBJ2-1	TGTGCCAGCAGATCGACTAGCGGAAACAATGAGCAGTTCTTC	CASRSTSGNNEQFF
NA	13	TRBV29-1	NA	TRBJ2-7	TGCAGCGTTGAAAGTGACATATTCCACGAGCAGTACTTC	CSVESDIFHEQYF
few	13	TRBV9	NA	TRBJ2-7	TGTGCCAGCAGCGTAGATCTCAGCCACGAGCAGTACTTC	CASSVDLSHEQYF
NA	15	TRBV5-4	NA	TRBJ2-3	TGTGCCAGCAGCTTGGGAGCGGCTAGCACAGATACGCAGTATTTT	CASSLGAASTDTQYF
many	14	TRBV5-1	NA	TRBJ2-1	TGCGCCAGCAGCCTTGGACAGACCTACAATGAGCAGTTCTTC	CASSLGQTYNEQFF
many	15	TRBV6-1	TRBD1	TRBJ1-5	TGTGCCACCAGAACGGGACAGTATAGCAATCAGCCCCAGCATTTT	CATRTGQYSNQPQHF
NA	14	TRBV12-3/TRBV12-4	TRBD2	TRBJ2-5	TGTGCCAGCAGGACTAGCGGGTCCCAAGAGACCCAGTACTTC	CASRTSGSQETQYF
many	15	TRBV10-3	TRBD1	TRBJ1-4	TGTGCCATCAGTGCGGCGGCAGGGGGCTTTGAAAAACTGTTTTTT	CAISAAAGGFEKLFF
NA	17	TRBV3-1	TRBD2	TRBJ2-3	TGTGCCAGCAGCCAACGAACTAGCGGGAGTGCCTCAGATACGCAGTATTTT	CASSQRTSGSASDTQYF
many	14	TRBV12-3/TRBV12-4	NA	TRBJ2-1	TGTGCCAGCAGTTTTATGAGGGGATCGTATGAGCAGTTCTTC	CASSFMRGSYEQFF
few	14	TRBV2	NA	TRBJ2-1	TGTGCCAGCGGAGGGGCCCGGACCTACAATGAGCAGTTCTTC	CASGGARTYNEQFF
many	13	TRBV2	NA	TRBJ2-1	TGTGCCAGCCATTCTACTCGGAGCAATGAGCAGTTCTTC	CASHSTRSNEQFF
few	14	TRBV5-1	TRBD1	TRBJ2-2	TGCGCCAGCAGCCCACGGACAGGGACCGGGGAGCTGTTTTTT	CASSPRTGTGELFF
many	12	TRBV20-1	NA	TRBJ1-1	TGCAGTGCTACGCACCCCAACCAGGGTGCTTTCTTT	CSATHPNQGAFF
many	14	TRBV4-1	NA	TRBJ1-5	TGCGCCAGCAGCCAAGGGGACATGATCAGGCCCCAGCATTTT	CASSQGDMIRPQHF
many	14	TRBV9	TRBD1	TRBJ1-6	TGTGCCAGCAGCCCGACAGGGATGAATTCACCCCTCCACTTT	CASSPTGMNSPLHF
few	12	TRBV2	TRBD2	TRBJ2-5	TGTGCCAGAGCGGGACGGGAAGAGACCCAGTACTTC	CARAGREETQYF
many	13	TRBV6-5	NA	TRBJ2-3	TGTGCCAGCAGATCCCCGGGGACAGATACGCAGTATTTT	CASRSPGTDTQYF
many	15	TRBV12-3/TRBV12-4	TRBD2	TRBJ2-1	TGTGCCAGCAGTTTAGCGGGAGGGCCCAGGGATGAGCAGTTCTTC	CASSLAGGPRDEQFF
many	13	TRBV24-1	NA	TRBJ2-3	TGTGCCACCAGTGATAGGGCTACGGATACGCAGTATTTT	CATSDRATDTQYF
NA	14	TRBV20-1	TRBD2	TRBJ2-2	TGCAGTGCTAAGGGACTAGCGGACACCGGGGAGCTGTTTTTT	CSAKGLADTGELFF
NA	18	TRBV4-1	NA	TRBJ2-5	TGCGCCAGCAGCCAGGCCAGGGAGTGGTCGGGCAGCCAAGAGACCCAGTACTTC	CASSQAREWSGSQETQYF
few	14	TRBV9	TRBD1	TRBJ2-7	TGTGCCAGCAGCGTAGGGGACAGGGGTTACGAGCAGTACTTC	CASSVGDRGYEQYF
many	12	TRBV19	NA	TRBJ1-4	TGTGCCAGTAGCCAATCCCCGGGAAAACTGTTTTTT	CASSQSPGKLFF
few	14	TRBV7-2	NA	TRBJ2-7	TGTGCCAGCAGCTTAAGCCTAGCCACCTACGAGCAGTACTTC	CASSLSLATYEQYF
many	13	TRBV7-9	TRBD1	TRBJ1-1	TGTGCCAGCAGTCCGGGACAGGGCGACGAAGCTTTCTTT	CASSPGQGDEAFF
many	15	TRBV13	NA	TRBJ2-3	TGTGCCAGCAGCTTAGTTCGTCTACTTCCAGATACGCAGTATTTT	CASSLVRLLPDTQYF
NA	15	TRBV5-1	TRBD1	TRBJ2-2	TGCGCCAGCAGCTCCACAGGGGGCCAGACCGGGGAGCTGTTTTTT	CASSSTGGQTGELFF
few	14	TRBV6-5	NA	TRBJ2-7	TGTGCCAGCAGTCTGCACAGGTACTCCTACGAGCAGTACTTC	CASSLHRYSYEQYF
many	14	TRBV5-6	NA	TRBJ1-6	TGTGCCAGCAGCTTTGGACTCCCGGTTGAGCCCCTCCACTTT	CASSFGLPVEPLHF
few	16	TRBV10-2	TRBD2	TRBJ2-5	TGCGCCAGCAGTGAGGGCGGTAGCGGGGCACAAGAGACCCAGTACTTC	CASSEGGSGAQETQYF
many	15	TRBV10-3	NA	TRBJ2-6	TGTGCCATCAGTGAGTCAGGGACCGGGGCCAACGTCCTGACTTTC	CAISESGTGANVLTF
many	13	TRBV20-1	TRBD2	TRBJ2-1	TGCAGTGGTCCAGGGACTAGCTACAATGAGCAGTTCTTC	CSGPGTSYNEQFF
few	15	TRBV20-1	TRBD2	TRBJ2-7	TGCAGTGCACCTGATCTAGCGGGAGTTAGCCACGAGCAGTACTTC	CSAPDLAGVSHEQYF